The rows below give T cell receptor beta chains drawn from one sample of a study of blood T cell repertoires in COVID-19. Sequencing used immunoSEQ multiplex PCR; TCRdb keeps in-frame clones, though not all of them. The sample has roughly 200,000 clones, around 89% seen once. The sequencing input was peripheral blood. These receptors all come from a woman aged 30 to 39 with acute or convalescent COVID-19. Both conserved end residues are part of each CDR3. D genes are given only for firm matches. The size entry is marked missing in some rows and otherwise reads once, few, many or a size class.

TRBV5-1	TRBJ2-7	few	TRBD1	CASCRDRGSYEQYF	TGCGCCAGCTGTCGAGACAGGGGATCCTACGAGCAGTACTTC
TRBV5-1	TRBJ1-4	.	TRBD1	CASSLAQGAREKLFF	TGCGCCAGCAGCTTGGCCCAGGGGGCACGGGAAAAACTGTTTTTT
TRBV27	TRBJ2-7	.	.	CASRELGGGSYEQYF	TGTGCCAGCAGGGAATTAGGGGGGGGCAGCTACGAGCAGTACTTC
TRBV18	TRBJ2-3	once	TRBD2	CASSPLAGVADTQYF	TGTGCCAGCTCACCTCTAGCGGGAGTGGCAGATACGCAGTATTTT
TRBV28	TRBJ2-5	.	.	CASSFYETQYF	TGTGCCAGCAGTTTTTATGAGACCCAGTACTTC
TRBV7-9	TRBJ2-1	.	TRBD2	CASSQGTSTLFF	TGTGCCAGCAGCCAAGGGACTAGCACTTTGTTCTTC
TRBV10-2	TRBJ2-7	.	TRBD2	CASRLAGELSYEQYF	TGCGCCAGCAGACTAGCGGGAGAGTTATCCTACGAGCAGTACTTC
TRBV30	TRBJ2-3	.	TRBD2	CAWSAPILAGAGDTQYF	TGTGCCTGGAGTGCCCCGATCCTAGCGGGAGCGGGAGATACGCAGTATTTT
TRBV28	TRBJ1-1	.	.	CASSLYMNTEAFF	TGTGCCAGCAGTTTATATATGAACACTGAAGCTTTCTTT
TRBV11-2	TRBJ2-5	few	.	CASSRPGTLRGTQYF	TGTGCCAGCAGCCGCCCCGGGACTCTGAGGGGGACCCAGTACTTC
TRBV10-2	TRBJ1-1	.	.	CASRRQERAFF	TGCGCCAGCAGGAGACAGGAAAGGGCTTTCTTT
TRBV2	TRBJ2-1	.	.	CASVRDIYNEQFF	TGTGCCAGCGTCCGGGATATCTACAATGAGCAGTTCTTC
TRBV18	TRBJ1-1	once	TRBD1	CASSGDRVAEAFF	TGTGCCAGCTCGGGCGACAGGGTGGCAGAGGCTTTCTTT
TRBV9	TRBJ2-3	once	.	CASSGGLYPDTQYF	TGTGCCAGCAGCGGTGGACTATACCCAGATACGCAGTATTTT
TRBV2	TRBJ2-1	.	.	CASSENSHNEQFF	TGTGCCAGCAGTGAAAACAGTCACAATGAGCAGTTCTTC
TRBV15	TRBJ1-1	.	.	CATSLGRRTEAFF	TGTGCCACCAGCCTGGGGCGCCGGACTGAAGCTTTCTTT
TRBV4-1	TRBJ1-5	.	TRBD1	CASSQVGTGRGSQPQHF	TGCGCCAGCAGCCAAGTTGGGACAGGGAGAGGTAGTCAGCCCCAGCATTTT
TRBV2	TRBJ2-5	.	.	CASNLLEYQETQYF	TGTGCCAGCAACCTATTAGAGTACCAAGAGACCCAGTACTTC
TRBV7-6	TRBJ2-3	.	TRBD2	CASSFASSGDFTDTQYF	TGTGCCAGCAGCTTTGCCTCTAGCGGAGACTTCACAGATACGCAGTATTTT
TRBV7-2	TRBJ2-7	.	.	CASSLITRPYEQYF	TGTGCCAGCAGCTTAATCACACGCCCCTACGAGCAGTACTTC
TRBV21-1	TRBJ1-3	.	.	CASRWPDSGNTIYF	TGTGCCAGCAGGTGGCCTGACTCTGGAAACACCATATATTTT
TRBV14	TRBJ2-2	.	.	CASSATGAGELFF	TGTGCCAGCAGCGCGACCGGGGCCGGGGAGCTGTTTTTT
TRBV6-1	TRBJ2-3	.	.	CASSEGITRDTQYF	TGTGCCAGCAGTGAAGGGATCACGAGGGATACGCAGTATTTT
TRBV7-2	TRBJ2-5	.	TRBD2	CASSLGLAEETQYF	TGTGCCAGCAGCTTGGGACTAGCGGAAGAGACCCAGTACTTC
TRBV12-5	TRBJ2-5	.	TRBD1	CASGFRDRQETQYF	TGTGCTAGTGGTTTCCGGGACAGACAAGAGACCCAGTACTTC
TRBV28	TRBJ2-2	once	.	CASKISGRELFF	TGTGCCAGCAAAATCTCAGGGAGGGAGCTGTTTTTT
TRBV4-1	TRBJ2-1	.	TRBD1	CASSQPQGNEQFF	TGCGCCAGCAGCCAACCACAGGGGAATGAGCAGTTCTTC
TRBV9	TRBJ1-3	once	.	CASSVVSGGSGNTIYF	TGTGCCAGCAGCGTAGTATCCGGGGGCTCTGGAAACACCATATATTTT
TRBV7-9	TRBJ2-2	.	TRBD1	CASSLGQGNTGELFF	TGTGCCAGCAGCTTAGGACAGGGGAACACCGGGGAGCTGTTTTTT
TRBV6-2/TRBV6-3	TRBJ2-7	few	TRBD1	CASSWDRKYEQYF	TGTGCCAGCAGCTGGGACAGGAAGTACGAGCAGTACTTC
TRBV24-1	TRBJ2-3	.	TRBD2	CATSESGSQDTQYF	TGTGCCACCAGTGAGAGCGGGAGCCAGGATACGCAGTATTTT
TRBV5-1	TRBJ2-5	.	TRBD2	CASSLGSLAGEETQYF	TGCGCCAGCAGCTTGGGGTCGCTAGCGGGAGAAGAGACCCAGTACTTC
TRBV2	TRBJ1-2	few	.	CASAGLNYGYTF	TGTGCCAGCGCGGGACTTAACTATGGCTACACCTTC
TRBV28	TRBJ1-1	.	.	CASKPPQAFF	TGTGCCAGCAAGCCTCCACAGGCTTTCTTT
TRBV5-1	TRBJ1-1	.	TRBD1	CASSTGGANTEAFF	TGCGCCAGCTCGACAGGGGGCGCGAACACTGAAGCTTTCTTT
TRBV5-4	TRBJ2-3	.	.	CASSFIGASTDTQYF	TGTGCCAGCAGCTTCATAGGGGCGTCCACAGATACGCAGTATTTT
TRBV21-1	TRBJ1-6	once	.	CATQDRVYNSPLHF	TGTGCCACCCAGGACAGGGTCTATAATTCACCCCTCCACTTT
TRBV24-1	TRBJ1-1	.	TRBD1	CATLGQGGTEAFF	TGTGCCACCCTCGGACAGGGCGGGACTGAAGCTTTCTTT
TRBV11-2	TRBJ1-4	.	.	CASSFSEKLFF	TGTGCCAGCAGCTTCAGTGAAAAACTGTTTTTT
TRBV28	TRBJ1-4	.	.	CAVGGEKLFF	TGTGCGGTAGGGGGTGAAAAACTGTTTTTT
TRBV29-1	TRBJ1-2	.	.	CSAEDGNKVIRGYTF	TGCAGCGCCGAGGACGGGAATAAGGTTATCCGTGGCTACACCTTC
TRBV7-9	TRBJ2-1	.	.	CASSRLGGSRNEQFF	TGTGCCAGCAGTCGCTTAGGTGGGAGTAGGAATGAGCAGTTCTTC
TRBV7-2	TRBJ2-1	.	.	CASSFDYYNEQFF	TGTGCCAGCAGCTTCGACTACTACAATGAGCAGTTCTTC
TRBV27	TRBJ1-1	.	TRBD1	CASSLTPANRGGAFF	TGTGCCAGCAGTTTGACCCCCGCGAACAGGGGTGGAGCTTTCTTT
TRBV18	TRBJ2-3	few	TRBD1	CASSPLGTGGPDTQYF	TGTGCCAGCTCACCACTTGGGACAGGGGGTCCAGATACGCAGTATTTT
TRBV19	TRBJ1-2	.	TRBD1	CASSRAPGQGIYGYTF	TGTGCCAGTAGCCGTGCTCCGGGACAGGGAATTTATGGCTACACCTTC
TRBV11-1	TRBJ2-5	.	TRBD2	CASSFGAGGGETQYF	TGTGCCAGCAGCTTCGGAGCGGGAGGGGGAGAGACCCAGTACTTC
TRBV4-1	TRBJ2-1	.	TRBD2	CASSFLGTRDNEQFF	TGCGCCAGCAGCTTTCTCGGGACTAGAGACAATGAGCAGTTCTTC
TRBV28	TRBJ2-7	.	.	CASSPPYYEQYF	TGTGCCAGCAGTCCCCCTTACTACGAGCAGTACTTC
TRBV5-5	TRBJ1-3	.	.	CASSSYSGNTIYF	TGTGCCAGCAGCTCCTATTCTGGAAACACCATATATTTT